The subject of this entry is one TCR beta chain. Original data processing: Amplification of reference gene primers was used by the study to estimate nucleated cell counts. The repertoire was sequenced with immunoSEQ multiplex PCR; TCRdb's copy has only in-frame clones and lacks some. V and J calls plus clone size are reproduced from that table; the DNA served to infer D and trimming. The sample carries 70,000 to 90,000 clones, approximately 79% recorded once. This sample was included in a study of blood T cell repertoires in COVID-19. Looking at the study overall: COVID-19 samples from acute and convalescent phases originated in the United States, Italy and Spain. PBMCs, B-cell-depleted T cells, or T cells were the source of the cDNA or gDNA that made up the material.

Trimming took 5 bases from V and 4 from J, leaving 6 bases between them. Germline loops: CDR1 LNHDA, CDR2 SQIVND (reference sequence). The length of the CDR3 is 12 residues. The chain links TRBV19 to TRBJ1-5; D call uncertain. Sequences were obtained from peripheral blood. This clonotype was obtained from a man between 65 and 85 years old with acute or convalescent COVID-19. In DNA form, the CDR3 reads TGTGCCAGTAGTTTCCGGAATCAGCCCCAGCATTTT. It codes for CASSFRNQPQHF.